This T cell receptor beta chain was captured in a study of CD8 T cells in ankylosing spondylitis. Findings and caveats of the study: Characteristic, it appeared, of ankylosing spondylitis blood was a TCR beta motif of fewer than 10 highly homologous variants. According to the report, clones linked to the disease were significantly enriched in matched synovial fluid samples taken from ankylosing spondylitis patients.

This clonotype was observed at least ten times. Its target is unknown. V was cut by 0 bases and J by 1 base, with 8 bases left in between. This CDR3 comprises 15 residues. Germline loops: CDR1 SGHRS, CDR2 YFSETQ. For TCR beta, libraries came from quantitative 5'-RACE with molecular barcodes. TCRdb analysed the 5' RACE reads with MiXCR anew, one entry per CDR3 protein. In the table there are around 180,000 distinct CDR3 sequences, over 10% of which are singletons. The specimen was blood, either unsorted or a sorted T cell fraction (not recorded which). The chain uses TRBV5-1 and TRBJ1-5; TRBD1 might be the D (5 bases). The receptor's source is a female donor with ankylosing spondylitis or in good health (not recorded which). Here the CDR3 reads CASSLDGGSNQPQHF. The CDR3 DNA reads TGCGCCAGCAGCTTGGATGGGGGGAGCAATCAGCCCCAGCATTTT.